The 28 T cell receptor beta chains listed next were all sequenced from one sample in a study of T cells in Graves' hyperthyroidism and ophthalmopathy (dated by TCRdb to the late 2010s). Libraries were prepared through multiplex PCR. TCRdb shows the sequencer as Illumina HiSeq 2000. The TCR beta CDR3 regions were amplified from RNA transcripts. A first-round RT-PCR of the TCR CDR3 used the HTBI primer set with the Qiagen OneStep RT-PCR kit. Starting from the raw public reads, TCRdb applied fastp trimming at Q25, assembled clones with MiXCR and retained in-frame beta chains. Rows are unified per CDR3 protein, each entry keeping the most common DNA and genes. This sample holds 350,000 to 400,000 distinct CDR3 sequences; around 18% were observed only once. In total, the top ten clones hold 40% of the sample. Sequences were obtained from blood. All receptors derive from a man younger than 35 with Graves' ophthalmopathy.

Ten or more counts support this clonotype. The chain has TRBV27 and TRBJ2-1; 9 nucleotides line up with TRBD1. Per germline, CDR1 MNHEY and CDR2 SMNVEV (reference sequence). The ends lost 8 bases at V and 7 bases at J; junction bases unmatched: 6. This CDR3 contains 13 residues. CDR3 sequence: CASGQGSVNEQFF. DNA for the CDR3: TGTGCCAGCGGACAGGGGAGTGTAAATGAGCAGTTCTTC.

This clonotype has just a few counts. The chain is built from TRBV7-9 and TRBJ1-4; a weak D match, TRBD1 (6 bases). There are 14 residues in the CDR3. CDR1 and CDR2 from the germline V gene are SEHNR and FQNEAQ (reference sequence). V was trimmed by 0 bases and J by 9 bases, leaving 11 bases between them. The CDR3 DNA follows: TGTGCCAGCAGCTTAGCAGGGGACACCAAAAAACTGTTTTTT. This gives the protein CASSLAGDTKKLFF.

This clonotype was counted many times. The gene calls are TRBV5-1 and TRBJ1-2, with D tentatively TRBD1 (5 bases). CDR3 length: 13 residues. V lost 3 bases and J lost 4, with 10 bases in between. Germline-derived CDR1 and CDR2 are SGHRS and YFSETQ. CDR3: CASSSTDLYGYTF. The CDR3 nucleotides are TGCGCCAGCAGCTCGACAGACCTCTATGGCTACACCTTC.

In its sample, this clonotype was seen a few times. The V gene is TRBV20-1, the J gene TRBJ1-1, with D possibly TRBD1 on 5 matching bases. This CDR3 comprises 14 residues. Trimming removed 6 bases from V and 1 base from J, with 15 bases in between. Germline assignment: CDR1 DFQATT and CDR2 SNEGSKA (reference sequence). The CDR3 loop reads CSAIRQQGNTEAFF. CDR3 bases: TGCAGTGCCATACGCCAGCAGGGGAACACTGAAGCTTTCTTT.

Notes on this clonotype: This clone may be a read error of a much larger clone one base away. V is TRBV7-9 and J is TRBJ1-4, with TRBD1 matching 7 bases. The CDR3 has 15 amino acids. Per the germline V gene, CDR1 is SEHNR and CDR2 is FQNEAQ (reference sequence). The CDR3 sequence is CASSRAGTENGKLFF. The CDR3 DNA reads TGTGCCAGCAGCAGGGCCGGGACAGAGAATGGAAAACTGTTTTTT. Drawing the rest from reference TRBV7-9 and TRBJ1-4, the complete variable domain is DTGVSQNPRHKITKRGQNVTFRCDPISEHNRLYWYRQTLGQGPEFLTYFQNEAQLEKSRLLSDRFSAERPKGSFSTLEIQRTEQGDSAMYLCASSRAGTENGKLFFGSGTQLSVL.

In this sample, this clonotype turned up many times. The chain uses TRBV4-2 and TRBJ2-5, with D perhaps being TRBD1 or TRBD2 (6 bases each). This CDR3 region has 16 residues. Germline CDR1 and CDR2: LGHNA and YNFKEQ. Trimming left V 0 bases short and J 3 bases short, with 14 bases between. In DNA, the CDR3 is TGTGCCAGCAGCCAAGATGAGGGGGGCCGGAAAGAGACCCAGTACTTC. This translates into CASSQDEGGRKETQYF.

This clonotype turned up a few times. The chain employs TRBV3-1 and TRBJ2-5; TRBD1 matches 7 bases. This CDR3 contains 14 residues. J gave up 3 bases and V 4 bases, and 5 bases lay outside the gene matches. Germline V gives CDR1 LGHDT, CDR2 YNNKEL (reference sequence). This chain's CDR3 is CASSRDSIKETQYF. CDR3 coding DNA: TGTGCCAGCAGCCGGGACAGTATTAAAGAGACCCAGTACTTC.

The chain couples TRBV2 to TRBJ1-5; TRBD1 matches 12 bases. This CDR3 has 16 amino acids. Germline lookup yields CDR1 SNHLY and CDR2 FYNNEI. Trimming cost V 7 bases and J 5 bases; bases outside gene matches: 9. CDR3 in amino acids: CASKDPGQGAYQPQHF. The CDR3 DNA reads TGTGCCAGCAAAGATCCGGGACAGGGGGCTTATCAGCCCCAGCATTTT.

This chain joins TRBV20-1 and TRBJ2-7, with 11 nucleotides matching TRBD2. The trim removed 2 bases at V and 1 base at J, leaving 7 bases unmatched. Germline V CDR1 and CDR2: DFQATT, SNEGSKA (reference sequence). The CDR3 sequence is 16 residues long. The CDR3 sequence: CSARQLAGGLSYEQYF. The DNA for the CDR3 is TGCAGTGCTAGACAATTAGCGGGAGGGCTGTCCTACGAGCAGTACTTC.

This clonotype was counted only a few times. The rearrangement links TRBV20-1 to TRBJ2-1, with TRBD2 matching 8 bases. CDR1 is DFQATT and CDR2 is SNEGSKA in the germline V gene (reference sequence). J was trimmed by 7 bases and V by 5 bases; bases with no gene match: 10. The CDR3 extends over 14 amino acids. For the CDR3, the DNA is TGCAGTGCTCGGGCGGGGGGCATATCTAATGAGCAGTTCTTC. Protein: CSARAGGISNEQFF.

This clonotype appeared many times. The V and J genes are TRBV7-9 and TRBJ1-6, with a weak D call TRBD1 (5 bases). The germline V gene encodes CDR1 SEHNR and CDR2 FQNEAQ (reference sequence). V was trimmed by 4 bases and J by 9 bases, leaving 16 bases between them. The CDR3 sequence is 15 residues long. CDR3 residues: CASSSDSPEVSPLHF. The CDR3 DNA is TGTGCCAGCAGCTCCGACAGCCCAGAAGTTTCACCCCTCCACTTT.

This rearrangement joins TRBV14 to TRBJ1-4, with D possibly TRBD1 on 5 matching bases. V dropped 2 bases and J dropped 8 bases, with 15 bases sitting between them. Germline V lookup: CDR1 SGHDN, CDR2 FVKESK. CDR3 length: 15 amino acids. The CDR3 sequence is CASSQSGALEEKLFF. The CDR3 nucleotides read TGTGCCAGCAGCCAATCCGGGGCTCTAGAAGAAAAACTGTTTTTT.

In its sample, this clonotype was seen many times. The chain carries TRBV6-1 and TRBJ1-2; 11 bases are shared with TRBD1. The V segment lost 5 bases and the J segment 4 bases; nucleotides outside the gene matches: 6. Germline lookup yields CDR1 MNHNS and CDR2 SASEGT. This CDR3 spans 15 amino acids. The CDR3 sequence: CASSLRTGGGYGYTF. The DNA of the CDR3 is TGTGCCAGCAGTCTACGGACAGGGGGCGGCTATGGCTACACCTTC.

Remarks on this clonotype: Its ends do not fully match the called genes, so a read error is possible. The genes are TRBV19 and TRBJ1-5; D is perhaps TRBD1 (5 bases). This CDR3 has 15 amino acids. CDR1 is LNHDA and CDR2 is SQIVND in the germline V gene (reference sequence). CDR3 region: CASSMGRGSNQPRHF. CDR3 sequence (DNA): TGTGCCAGTAGTATGGGAAGGGGCAGCAATCAGCCCCGGCATTTT.

V and J are TRBV15 and TRBJ1-4; D is ambiguous. Germline CDR1 reads LNHNV; CDR2 reads YYDKDF (reference sequence). The CDR3 covers 13 residues. V lost 3 bases and J lost 7, with 9 bases in between. The CDR3 sequence: CATSRGVVEKLFF. For the CDR3, the DNA is TGTGCCACCAGCAGGGGTGTTGTTGAAAAACTGTTTTTT. Filled out from reference TRBV15 and TRBJ1-4, the complete variable domain reads DAMVIQNPRYQVTQFGKPVTLSCSQTLNHNVMYWYQQKSSQAPKLLFHYYDKDFNNEADTPDNFQSRRPNTSFCFLDIRSPGLGDTAMYLCATSRGVVEKLFFGSGTQLSVL.

There are many counts of this clonotype. The gene calls are TRBV3-1 and TRBJ2-3; a weak D match, TRBD1 (6 bases). Trimming pared 0 bases from V and 6 bases from J, leaving 19 bases between. This CDR3 contains 17 residues. Germline V gene data show CDR1 as LGHDT and CDR2 as YNNKEL (reference sequence). CDR3 residues: CASSQDRGTSLEDTQYF. DNA for the CDR3: TGTGCCAGCAGCCAAGATAGGGGGACAAGCCTCGAGGATACGCAGTATTTT.

This clonotype was found many times. The chain carries TRBV7-8 and TRBJ2-5; the D gene is possibly TRBD2 (5 bases). V was pared by 5 bases and J by 4 bases, with 11 bases between. The CDR3 consists of 13 residues. Germline V gene lookup returns CDR1 SGHVS and CDR2 FQNEAQ. The DNA of the CDR3 is TGTGCCAGCAGCCCTAGCCCCGTAGAGACCCAGTACTTC. This encodes CASSPSPVETQYF.

This clonotype appeared many times. This rearrangement joins TRBV3-1 to TRBJ1-1; D is possibly TRBD1 (5 bases). V was trimmed by 4 bases and J by 4 bases, leaving 13 bases between them. The CDR3 runs 14 residues. Germline assignment: CDR1 LGHDT and CDR2 YNNKEL (reference sequence). CDR3 nucleotides: TGTGCCAGCAGCCCAAGTGGGGCCGGCACTGAAGCTTTCTTT. Its translation: CASSPSGAGTEAFF.

This clonotype was seen many times. The rearrangement uses TRBV3-1 and TRBJ2-5, with D possibly TRBD2 on 6 matching bases. Looked up from germline, CDR1 is LGHDT and CDR2 is YNNKEL (reference sequence). The CDR3 totals 14 residues. Trimming shortened V by 5 bases and J by 3 bases, and 13 bases separated the two germline ends. CDR3 sequence: CASSDWREKETQYF. Here the CDR3 DNA reads TGTGCCAGCAGCGATTGGAGGGAAAAAGAGACCCAGTACTTC.

This clonotype appeared a few times. The V gene is TRBV20-1, the J gene TRBJ2-7, with 10 nucleotides matching TRBD2. Germline V gene lookup returns CDR1 DFQATT and CDR2 SNEGSKA (reference sequence). The CDR3 covers 13 residues. The V gene end was trimmed by 1 base and the J gene end by 7 bases; junction bases not matched to a gene: 4. CDR3 nucleotide sequence: TGCAGTGCTAGAGCTCTAGCGGGGGTTGAGCAGTACTTC. Its translation is CSARALAGVEQYF.

This clonotype was observed a handful of times. This chain connects TRBV6-2 or TRBV6-3 to TRBJ2-1; D call uncertain. The CDR3 is made up of 13 amino acids. Germline CDR1 reads MNHEY; CDR2 reads SVGEGT. Trimming removed 2 bases at V and 7 bases at J, with 9 bases between. The CDR3 protein is CASSYLLGNEQFF. The CDR3 DNA reads as TGTGCCAGCAGTTACCTTCTAGGGAATGAGCAGTTCTTC.

In regard to this clonotype: A read error may explain this, as a much larger clone is one base away. This chain connects TRBV3-1 to TRBJ2-7; 11 nucleotides match TRBD2. The germline CDR1 and CDR2 sequences are LGHDT and YNNKEL (reference sequence). The CDR3 contains 15 residues. In DNA, the CDR3 is TGTACCAGCAGCCACACACTAGCGGGGGCCCCCGAGCAGTACTTC. Protein sequence: CTSSHTLAGAPEQYF.

The chain combines TRBV4-1 with TRBJ1-5, with 9 bases fitting TRBD1. CDR3 length: 17 amino acids. Per the germline V gene, CDR1 is MGHRA and CDR2 is YSYEKL. Trimming at V came to 2 bases and at J to 4 bases, leaving 9 bases not matched to a gene. The CDR3, as DNA: TGCGCCAGCAGCCAAATTATGGGACAGGGAGCAAATCAGCCCCAGCATTTT. It specifies CASSQIMGQGANQPQHF.

The chain links TRBV5-6 to TRBJ1-2; unclear D gene. The CDR3 consists of 16 residues. Trimming removed 1 base at V and 7 bases at J, with 20 bases between. Looked up from germline, CDR1 is SGHDT and CDR2 is YYEEEE. Written as DNA, the CDR3 is TGTGCCAGCAGCTTGTTTGACGCAGGACTTGGCGGTGGCTACACCTTC. Translating gives CASSLFDAGLGGGYTF.

This chain links TRBV12-3 or TRBV12-4 with TRBJ2-1, with 8 bases fitting TRBD1. This CDR3 is built from 15 residues. The V gene end was trimmed by 3 bases and the J gene end by 5 bases; junction bases not matched to a gene: 6. The CDR3, as DNA: TGTGCCAGCAGTTTTAGTGGGACAGGAAACAATGAGCAGTTCTTC. Translated, it gives CASSFSGTGNNEQFF.

The chain is built from TRBV7-9 and TRBJ2-1, with TRBD2 identical over 13 bases. The CDR3 contains 17 residues. With 2 bases clipped from V and 2 bases from J, the junction kept 3 bases outside the gene matches. Germline V gene data show CDR1 as SEHNR and CDR2 as FQNEAQ (reference sequence). DNA for the CDR3: TGTGCCAGCAGCTTAACTAGCGGGGGGGAAACCTACAATGAGCAGTTCTTC. It codes for CASSLTSGGETYNEQFF.

The chain has TRBV6-1 and TRBJ1-6, with TRBD1 matching 7 bases. J was trimmed by 11 bases and V by 6 bases; bases with no gene match: 4. The CDR3 runs 12 residues. Germline V gives CDR1 MNHNS, CDR2 SASEGT. The CDR3 DNA reads TGTGCCAGCAGCTCCGGGACAGCACCCCTCCACTTT. Amino acids: CASSSGTAPLHF.

This clonotype showed up many times. The V and J genes are TRBV11-2 and TRBJ2-1; unclear D gene. Trimming shortened V by 2 bases and J by 8 bases, and 22 bases separated the two germline ends. Germline-derived CDR1 and CDR2 are SGHAT and FQNNGV. This CDR3 has 17 residues. This chain's CDR3 is CASSLRPGRNPIDEQFF. DNA for the CDR3: TGTGCCAGCAGCTTAAGACCGGGCAGGAACCCTATAGATGAGCAGTTCTTC.